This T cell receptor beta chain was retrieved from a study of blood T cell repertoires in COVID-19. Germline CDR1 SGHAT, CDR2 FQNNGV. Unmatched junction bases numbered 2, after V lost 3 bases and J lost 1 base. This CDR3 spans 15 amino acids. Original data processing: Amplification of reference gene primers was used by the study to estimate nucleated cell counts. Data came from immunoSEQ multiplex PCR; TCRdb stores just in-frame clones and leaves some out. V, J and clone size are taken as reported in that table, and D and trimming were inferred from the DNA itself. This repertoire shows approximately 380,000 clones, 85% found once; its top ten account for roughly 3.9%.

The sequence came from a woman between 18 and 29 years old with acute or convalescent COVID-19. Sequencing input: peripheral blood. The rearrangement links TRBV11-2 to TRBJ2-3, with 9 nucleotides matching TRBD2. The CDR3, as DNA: TGTGCCAGCAGCTTCGGACTAGCGCGCACAGATACGCAGTATTTT. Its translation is CASSFGLARTDTQYF. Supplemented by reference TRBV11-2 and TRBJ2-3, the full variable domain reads EAGVAQSPRYKIIEKRQSVAFWCNPISGHATLYWYQQILGQGPKLLIQFQNNGVVDDSQLPKDRFSAERLKGVDSTLKIQPAKLEDSAVYLCASSFGLARTDTQYFGPGTRLTVL.